This entry concerns a single TCR beta chain. At deep level, the assay was performed. Each cell subset's genomic DNA was divided evenly among several immunoSEQ plates. Bulk PBMC genomic DNA spanned ten immunoSEQ deep plates. The table came from immunoSEQ multiplex PCR; TCRdb's copy has only in-frame clones and leaves some out. The sample lists about 500,000 clones, approximately 80% occurring once. This entry comes from a study of shared clonotypes between healthy human individuals. The V end was cut by 3 bases, the J end by 4 bases, with 12 bases between. The CDR3 contains 13 residues. Germline-derived CDR1 and CDR2 are GTSNPN and SVGIG (reference sequence).

The chain recombines TRBV30 with TRBJ1-2; no firm D call. Input material: PBMCs. The sequence derives from a woman in her thirties or forties in good health. Some clones in this sample may be carry-over from other donors' samples. CDR3 sequence (DNA): TGTGCCTGGAGGTTTGGGGTGTCCTATGGCTACACCTTC. Protein sequence: CAWRFGVSYGYTF.